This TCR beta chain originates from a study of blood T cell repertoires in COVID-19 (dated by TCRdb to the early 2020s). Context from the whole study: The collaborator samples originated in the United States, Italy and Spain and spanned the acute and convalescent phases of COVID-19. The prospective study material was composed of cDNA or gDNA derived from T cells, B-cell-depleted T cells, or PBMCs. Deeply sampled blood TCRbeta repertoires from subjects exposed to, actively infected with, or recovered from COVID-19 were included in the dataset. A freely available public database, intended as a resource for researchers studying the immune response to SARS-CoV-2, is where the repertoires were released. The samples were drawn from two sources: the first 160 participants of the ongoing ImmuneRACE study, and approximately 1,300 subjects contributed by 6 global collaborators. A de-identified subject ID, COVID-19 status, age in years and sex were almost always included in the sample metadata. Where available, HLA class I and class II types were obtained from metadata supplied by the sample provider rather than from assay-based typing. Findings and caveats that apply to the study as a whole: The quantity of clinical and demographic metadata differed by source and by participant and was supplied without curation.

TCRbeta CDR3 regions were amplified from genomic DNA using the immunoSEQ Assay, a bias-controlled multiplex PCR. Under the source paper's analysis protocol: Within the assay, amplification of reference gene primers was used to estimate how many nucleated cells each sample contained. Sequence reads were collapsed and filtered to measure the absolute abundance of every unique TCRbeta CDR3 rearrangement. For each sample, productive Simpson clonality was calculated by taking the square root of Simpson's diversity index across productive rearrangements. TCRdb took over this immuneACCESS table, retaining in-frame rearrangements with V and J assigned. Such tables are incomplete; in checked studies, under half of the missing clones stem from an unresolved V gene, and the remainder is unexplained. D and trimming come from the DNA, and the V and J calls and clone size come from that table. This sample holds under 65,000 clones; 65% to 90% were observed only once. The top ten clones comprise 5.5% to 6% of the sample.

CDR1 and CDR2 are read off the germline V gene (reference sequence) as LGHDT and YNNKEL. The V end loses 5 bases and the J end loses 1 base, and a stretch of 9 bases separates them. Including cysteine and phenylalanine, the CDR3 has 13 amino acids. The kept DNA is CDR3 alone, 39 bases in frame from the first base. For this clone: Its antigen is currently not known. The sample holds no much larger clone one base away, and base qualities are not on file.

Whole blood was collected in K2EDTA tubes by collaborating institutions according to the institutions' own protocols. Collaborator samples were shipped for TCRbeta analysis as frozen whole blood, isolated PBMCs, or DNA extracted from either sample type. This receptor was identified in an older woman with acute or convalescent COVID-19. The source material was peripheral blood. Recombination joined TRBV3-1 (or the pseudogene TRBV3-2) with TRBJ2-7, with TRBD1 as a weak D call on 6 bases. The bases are TGTGCCAGCAGCTTCGGACAGTCCTACGAGCAGTACTTC. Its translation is CASSFGQSYEQYF.